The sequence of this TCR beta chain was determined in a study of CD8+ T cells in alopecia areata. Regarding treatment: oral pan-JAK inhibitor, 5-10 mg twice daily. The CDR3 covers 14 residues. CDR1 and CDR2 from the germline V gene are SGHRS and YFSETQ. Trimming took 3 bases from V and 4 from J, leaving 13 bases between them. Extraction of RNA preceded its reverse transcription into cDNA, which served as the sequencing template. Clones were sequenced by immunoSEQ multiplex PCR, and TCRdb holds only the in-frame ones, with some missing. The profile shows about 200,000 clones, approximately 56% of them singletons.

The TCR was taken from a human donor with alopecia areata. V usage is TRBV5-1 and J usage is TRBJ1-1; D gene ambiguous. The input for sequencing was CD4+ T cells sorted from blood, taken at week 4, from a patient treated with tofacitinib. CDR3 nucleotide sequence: TGCGCCAGCAGCTGGGGTGGAGAGGGCACTGAAGCTTTCTTT. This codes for CASSWGGEGTEAFF.